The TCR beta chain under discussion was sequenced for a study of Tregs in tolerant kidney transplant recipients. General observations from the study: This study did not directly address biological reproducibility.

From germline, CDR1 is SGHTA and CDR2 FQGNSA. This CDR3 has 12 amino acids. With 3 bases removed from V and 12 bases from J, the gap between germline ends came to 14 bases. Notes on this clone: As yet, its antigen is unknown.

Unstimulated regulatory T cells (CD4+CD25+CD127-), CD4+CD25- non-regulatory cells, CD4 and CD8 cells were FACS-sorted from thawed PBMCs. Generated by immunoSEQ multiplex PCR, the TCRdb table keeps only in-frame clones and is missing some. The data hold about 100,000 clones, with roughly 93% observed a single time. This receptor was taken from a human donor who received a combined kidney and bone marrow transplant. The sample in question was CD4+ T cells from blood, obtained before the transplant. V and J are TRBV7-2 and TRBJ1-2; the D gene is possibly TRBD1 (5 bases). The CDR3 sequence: CASSFLGGVHTF. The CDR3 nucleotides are TGTGCCAGCAGCTTCCTCGGGGGGGTTCACACCTTC.